The TCR beta chain under discussion was sequenced for a study of T cells expressing NK-cell markers. On the study more broadly: Beta-chain profiling covered CD3+CD56+NKG2C+, CD3+CD56+NKG2C- and CD3+CD56-NKG2C+ sorted subsets.

Each CDR3 protein gets one entry in TCRdb, which reprocessed the 5' RACE reads and gives no DNA. This sample's clone table lists about 460,000 distinct CDR3 sequences. CDR3 length: 14 amino acids. CDR1 is SGDLS, CDR2 YYNGEE, per germline. Notes on this clonotype: Its antigen is unknown.

Study observations and caveats: Of the CD8+ T cell pool in 6 or 7 donors, roughly 1.0-8% was accounted for by dominant NKG2C+ clonotypes. The HCMV specificity of the expanded NKG2C+ T cell clones stayed unresolved. The leading position in the CD3+CD56-NKG2C+ fraction of a handful of donors also went to these clonotypes.

The specimen sequenced was blood T cells: a sorted CD56 or NKG2C T cell subset, CD4+ or CD8+ T cells, or bulk PBMC T cells (not recorded which). The TCR originated in a woman between 50 and 59 years old in good health. The chain recombines TRBV9 with TRBJ2-1; TCRdb's D gene call, TRBD1, goes unchecked for lack of DNA. CDR3 amino acids: CASSLRVGLNEQFF.